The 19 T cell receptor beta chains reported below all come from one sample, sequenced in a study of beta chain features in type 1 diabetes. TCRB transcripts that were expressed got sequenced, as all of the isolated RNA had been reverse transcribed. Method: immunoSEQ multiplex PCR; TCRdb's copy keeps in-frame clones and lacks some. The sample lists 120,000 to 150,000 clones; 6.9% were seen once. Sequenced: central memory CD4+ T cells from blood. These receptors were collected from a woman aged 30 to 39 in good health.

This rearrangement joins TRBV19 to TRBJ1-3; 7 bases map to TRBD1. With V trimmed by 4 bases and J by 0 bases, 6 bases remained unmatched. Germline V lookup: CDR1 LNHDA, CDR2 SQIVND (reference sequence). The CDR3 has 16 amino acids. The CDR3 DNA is TGTGCCAGTAGTAGACCGGGACAGAGCTCTGGAAACACCATATATTTT. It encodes CASSRPGQSSGNTIYF.

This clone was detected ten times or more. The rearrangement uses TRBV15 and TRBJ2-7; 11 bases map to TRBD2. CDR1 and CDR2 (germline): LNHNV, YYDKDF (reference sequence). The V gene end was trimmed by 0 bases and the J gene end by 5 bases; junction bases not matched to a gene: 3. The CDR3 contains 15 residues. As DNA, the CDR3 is TGTGCCACCAGCAGAGATCCACTAGCGGGAGACGAGCAGTACTTC. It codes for CATSRDPLAGDEQYF.

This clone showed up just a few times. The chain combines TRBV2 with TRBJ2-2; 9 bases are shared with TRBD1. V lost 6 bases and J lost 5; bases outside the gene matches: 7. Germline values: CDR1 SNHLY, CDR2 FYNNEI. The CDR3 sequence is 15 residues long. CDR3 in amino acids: CASSLNRGRTGELFF. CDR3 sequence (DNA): TGTGCCAGCAGCTTAAACAGGGGGCGAACCGGGGAGCTGTTTTTT.

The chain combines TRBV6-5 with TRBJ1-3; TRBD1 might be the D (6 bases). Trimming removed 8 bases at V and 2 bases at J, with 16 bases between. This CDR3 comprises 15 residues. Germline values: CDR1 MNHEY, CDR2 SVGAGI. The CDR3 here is CASGLQGSAGNTIYF. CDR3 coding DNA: TGTGCCAGCGGCCTACAGGGATCGGCTGGAAACACCATATATTTT.

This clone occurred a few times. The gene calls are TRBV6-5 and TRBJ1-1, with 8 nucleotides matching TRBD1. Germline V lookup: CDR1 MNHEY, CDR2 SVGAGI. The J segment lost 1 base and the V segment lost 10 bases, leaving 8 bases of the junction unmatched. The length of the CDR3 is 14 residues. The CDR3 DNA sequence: TGTGCCACCCGCCGGACAGGGACGAACACTGAAGCTTTCTTT. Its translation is CATRRTGTNTEAFF.

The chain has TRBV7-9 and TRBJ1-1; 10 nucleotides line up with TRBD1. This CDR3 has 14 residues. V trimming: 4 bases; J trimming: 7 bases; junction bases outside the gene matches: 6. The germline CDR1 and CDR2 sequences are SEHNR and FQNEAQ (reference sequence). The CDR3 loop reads CASSSGTGAFEAFF. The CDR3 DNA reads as TGTGCCAGCAGCTCCGGGACAGGGGCTTTTGAAGCTTTCTTT.

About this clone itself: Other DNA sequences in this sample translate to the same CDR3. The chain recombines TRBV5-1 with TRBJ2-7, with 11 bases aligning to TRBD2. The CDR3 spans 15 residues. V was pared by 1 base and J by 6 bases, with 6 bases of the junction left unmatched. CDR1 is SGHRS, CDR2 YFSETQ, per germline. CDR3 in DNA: TGCGCCAGCAGCTTGAGCCTAGCGGGAGGAGGCGAGCAGTACTTC. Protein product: CASSLSLAGGGEQYF.

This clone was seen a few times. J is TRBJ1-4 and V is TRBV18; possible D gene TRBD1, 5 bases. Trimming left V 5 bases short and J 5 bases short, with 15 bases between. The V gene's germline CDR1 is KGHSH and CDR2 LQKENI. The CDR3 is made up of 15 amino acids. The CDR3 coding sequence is TGTGCCAGCTCAGAATCTCGACAGACGAATGAAAAACTGTTTTTT. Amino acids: CASSESRQTNEKLFF. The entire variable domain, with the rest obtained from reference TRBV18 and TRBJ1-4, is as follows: NAGVMQNPRHLVRRRGQEARLRCSPMKGHSHVYWYRQLPEEGLKFMVYLQKENIIDESGMPKERFSAEFPKEGPSILRIQQVVRGDSAAYFCASSESRQTNEKLFFGSGTQLSVL.

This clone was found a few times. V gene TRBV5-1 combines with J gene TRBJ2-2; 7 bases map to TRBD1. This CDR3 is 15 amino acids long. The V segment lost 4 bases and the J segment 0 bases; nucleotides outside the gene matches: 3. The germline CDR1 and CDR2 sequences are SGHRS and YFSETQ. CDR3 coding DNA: TGCGCCAGCAGCCAGGGACAGACGAACACCGGGGAGCTGTTTTTT. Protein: CASSQGQTNTGELFF.

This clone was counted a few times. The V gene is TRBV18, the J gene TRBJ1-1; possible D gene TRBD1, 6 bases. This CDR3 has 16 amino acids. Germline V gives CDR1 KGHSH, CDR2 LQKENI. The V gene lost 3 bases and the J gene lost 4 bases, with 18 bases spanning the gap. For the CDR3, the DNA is TGTGCCAGCTCACCGAACTCTGGGGGCGCCAGCACTGAAGCTTTCTTT. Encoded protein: CASSPNSGGASTEAFF.

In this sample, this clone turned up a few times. As DNA, the CDR3 is TGTGCCTGGAGTCGCGGGCGGGGGGCCAACGTCCTGACTTTC. Translating gives CAWSRGRGANVLTF. The genes are TRBV30 and TRBJ2-6, with a weak D call TRBD2 (5 bases). The V and J ends lost 2 bases and 4 bases respectively, with 9 bases between them. The CDR3 length is 14 residues. CDR1 GTSNPN and CDR2 SVGIG come from the germline V gene (reference sequence). Full variable domain (rest looked up from reference TRBV30 and TRBJ2-6): SQTIHQWPATLVQPVGSPLSLECTVEGTSNPNLYWYRQAAGRGLQLLFYSVGIGQISSEVPQNLSASRPQDRQFILSSKKLLLSDSGFYLCAWSRGRGANVLTFGAGSRLTVL.

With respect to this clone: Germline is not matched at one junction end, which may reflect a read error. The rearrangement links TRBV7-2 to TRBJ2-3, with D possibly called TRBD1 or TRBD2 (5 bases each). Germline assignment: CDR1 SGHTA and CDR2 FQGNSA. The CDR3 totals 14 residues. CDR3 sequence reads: CASSGRADTDTQYF. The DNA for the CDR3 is TGCGCCAGCAGCGGCAGGGCTGACACAGATACGCAGTATTTT.

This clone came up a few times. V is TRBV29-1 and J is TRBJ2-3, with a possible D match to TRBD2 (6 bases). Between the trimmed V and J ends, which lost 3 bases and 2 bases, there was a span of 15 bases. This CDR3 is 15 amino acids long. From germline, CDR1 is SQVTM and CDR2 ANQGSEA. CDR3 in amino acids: CSVDPGTSHTDTQYF. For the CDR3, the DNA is TGCAGCGTTGACCCCGGGACTTCCCACACAGATACGCAGTATTTT.

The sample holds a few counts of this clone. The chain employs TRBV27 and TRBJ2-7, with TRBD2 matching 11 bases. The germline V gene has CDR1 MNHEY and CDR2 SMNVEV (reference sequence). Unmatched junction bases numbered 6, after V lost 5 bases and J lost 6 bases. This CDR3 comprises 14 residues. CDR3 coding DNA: TGTGCCAGCAGTCTGGGACTAGCGGAGAGCGAGCAGTACTTC. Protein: CASSLGLAESEQYF.

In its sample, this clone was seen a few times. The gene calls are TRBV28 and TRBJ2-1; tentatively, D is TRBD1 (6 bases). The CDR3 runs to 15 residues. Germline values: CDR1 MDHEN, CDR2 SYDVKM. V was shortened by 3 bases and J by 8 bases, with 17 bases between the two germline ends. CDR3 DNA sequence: TGTGCCAGCAGTTTTACAGGGTCCTCGGACTATGAGCAGTTCTTC. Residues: CASSFTGSSDYEQFF.

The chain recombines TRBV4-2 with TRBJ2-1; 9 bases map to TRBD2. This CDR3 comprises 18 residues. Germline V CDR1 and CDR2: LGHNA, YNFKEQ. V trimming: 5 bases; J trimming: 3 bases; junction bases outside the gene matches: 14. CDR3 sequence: CASSLGSPSGRNYNEQFF. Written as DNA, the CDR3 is TGTGCCAGCAGCTTGGGGTCCCCCAGCGGGAGGAACTACAATGAGCAGTTCTTC.

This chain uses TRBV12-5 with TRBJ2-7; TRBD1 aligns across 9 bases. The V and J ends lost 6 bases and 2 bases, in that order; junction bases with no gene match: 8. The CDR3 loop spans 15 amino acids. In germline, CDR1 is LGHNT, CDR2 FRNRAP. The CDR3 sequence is CASGLGTGKAYEQYF. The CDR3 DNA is TGTGCTAGTGGACTGGGGACAGGGAAAGCCTACGAGCAGTACTTC.

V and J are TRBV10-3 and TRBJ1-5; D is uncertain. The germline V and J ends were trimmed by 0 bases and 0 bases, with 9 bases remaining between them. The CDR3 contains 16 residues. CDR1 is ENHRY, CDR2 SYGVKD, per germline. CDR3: CAISESQTSSNQPQHF. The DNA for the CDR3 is TGTGCCATCAGTGAGTCACAGACCTCTAGCAATCAGCCCCAGCATTTT.

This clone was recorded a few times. The CDR3 protein is CASSNTGSAKNIQYF. The CDR3 DNA reads TGTGCCAGCAGTAATACAGGTTCAGCCAAAAACATTCAGTACTTC. The chain joins TRBV28 to TRBJ2-4; D might be TRBD1 (5 bases). The CDR3 consists of 15 residues. Germline V gene data show CDR1 as MDHEN and CDR2 as SYDVKM. With 5 bases removed from V and 0 bases from J, the gap between germline ends came to 11 bases.